A selection of T cell receptor beta chains follows, all from one sample in a study of OX40 agonist ivuxolimab in advanced cancers. Sequencing was performed with immunoSEQ multiplex PCR; in TCRdb, only in-frame clones are kept and a portion is missing. The repertoire consists of approximately 19,000 clones, with roughly four fifths occurring once and the leading ten covering over 15%. This material consisted of CD4+ or CD8+ T cells sorted from blood, taken in a trial of the OX40 agonist ivuxolimab. Receptor source: an adult with an advanced solid tumor such as melanoma, head and neck, liver or kidney cancer. Each CDR3 is given with its conserved first and last residue. The D gene is left open where the match is weak. Expanded clones are given a class, and other clones once, few, many or no size at all.

v_gene: TRBV19; j_gene: TRBJ2-5; abundance: .; d_gene: .; CDR3nt: TGTGCCAGTAGTATAGATCAGGGGGGCGGAGAGACCCAGTACTTC; CDR3aa: CASSIDQGGGETQYF
v_gene: TRBV30; j_gene: TRBJ1-2; abundance: .; d_gene: .; CDR3nt: TGTGCCTGGAGCGAAGTGAGTGGCTATGGCTACACCTTC; CDR3aa: CAWSEVSGYGYTF
v_gene: TRBV19; j_gene: TRBJ2-1; abundance: few; d_gene: .; CDR3nt: TGTGCCCCTCCCGTTGAGTCGTTTTACAATGAGCAGTTCTTC; CDR3aa: CAPPVESFYNEQFF
v_gene: TRBV11-2; j_gene: TRBJ1-4; abundance: .; d_gene: TRBD1; CDR3nt: TGTGCCAGCAGCTTACGAGGACAGGCAAATGAAAAACTGTTTTTT; CDR3aa: CASSLRGQANEKLFF
v_gene: TRBV7-2; j_gene: TRBJ1-4; abundance: .; d_gene: .; CDR3nt: TGTGCCAGCAGCTTACAGGGGCGAAATGAAAAACTGTTTTTT; CDR3aa: CASSLQGRNEKLFF
v_gene: TRBV7-2; j_gene: TRBJ1-5; abundance: .; d_gene: .; CDR3nt: TGTGCCAGCAGCTTAGTATTGGGGGGTTTAAATCAGCCCCAGCATTTT; CDR3aa: CASSLVLGGLNQPQHF
v_gene: TRBV4-2; j_gene: TRBJ2-3; abundance: once; d_gene: TRBD2; CDR3nt: TGTGCCAGCAGCCAAGCACCGGGACTAGCGGGGCCTCGGGGAGATACGCAGTATTTT; CDR3aa: CASSQAPGLAGPRGDTQYF
v_gene: TRBV7-2; j_gene: TRBJ2-1; abundance: .; d_gene: TRBD2; CDR3nt: TGTGCCAGCAGCTATCGACTAGCGGGGGGGCGGGCCTACAATGAGCAGTTCTTC; CDR3aa: CASSYRLAGGRAYNEQFF
v_gene: TRBV19; j_gene: TRBJ2-3; abundance: few; d_gene: TRBD2; CDR3nt: TGTGCCAGTAGGGAGCGGGAGTTGAGGAGTACGCAGTATTTT; CDR3aa: CASRERELRSTQYF
v_gene: TRBV14; j_gene: TRBJ2-6; abundance: .; d_gene: .; CDR3nt: TGTGCCAGCAGCCAAGTGGTGGGGGCCAACGTCCTGACTTTC; CDR3aa: CASSQVVGANVLTF